Listed here is a single T cell receptor (delta chain). Its antigen is currently unknown. These data belong to a study of Vδ1+ human thymocytes. Study-wide points: Thymic TRG and TRD repertoires appeared highly polyclonal, with Gaussian CDR3 length distributions.

Germline loops: CDR1 TVYSNPD, CDR2 GDNSRS (reference sequence). The CDR3 has 21 amino acids. RNA was extracted from the cells and then reverse transcribed. The CDR3 regions were amplified by multiplex PCR from V-gene primers to a constant-region primer. TCRdb re-called the multiplex PCR reads through CATT. This repertoire shows over 65,000 delta-chain clones, about 35% found once; its top ten account for 0.2% to 0.3%. Between roughly 97% and 99.6% of sorted thymocytes were Vdelta1+. The sequenced material came from Vdelta1+ gamma-delta thymocytes from the thymus. Described subset: FACS-sorted CD3+ TCRalphabeta- TCRVdelta1+ TCRVdelta2- thymocytes. The chain recombines TRDV3 with TRDJ2; TRDD3 matches 10 bases. This clonotype was sampled from a boy under two years old who had congenital heart surgery. CDR3 nucleotides: TGTGCACTCCCGGTGTGGGGCTACGACCTAGTACTGGGGGATCCCTTAGCACAACTCTTCTTT. This gives the protein CALPVWGYDLVLGDPLAQLFF.